This TCR beta chain was observed in a study of T cell responses to AZD1222 COVID-19 vaccine. Points from the study as a whole: Without day 14 samples, only post-peak T cell repertoires were studied. There were mostly white British donors and more females than males, and clonal diversity was possibly underestimated. Vaccination with two AZD1222 doses was followed by a rise in Spike-specific TCR breadth and depth.

As concerns this clone: Its antigen is undetermined.

TCRdb keeps only in-frame clones here, not all; method: immunoSEQ multiplex PCR. The sample yields roughly 66,000 clones, 85% to 90% seen once. The CDR3 has 13 residues. Losses at the gene ends were 1 base for V and 4 bases for J; bases not matched to a gene: 2. In germline, CDR1 is GTSNPN, CDR2 SVGIG (reference sequence). The gene calls are TRBV30 and TRBJ1-2, with 8 positions matching TRBD1. The receptor comes from an adult who received the MenACWY meningococcal vaccine as a control. The source material was peripheral blood, sampled 28 days after the second dose of the MenACWY control vaccine. The CDR3 sequence is CAWSGTGPYGYTF. For the CDR3, the DNA is TGTGCCTGGAGTGGGACAGGGCCCTATGGCTACACCTTC.